This T cell receptor beta chain appears in the sequencing data of a study of CD8+ T cells in alopecia areata. In the study overall: Twice a day, 5 to 10 mg of oral tofacitinib was administered to treated patients. Tofacitinib dosing lasted 6 to 18 months, which was then followed by 6 months off drug. Whole-study findings and limits: Clonality was higher in lesional than normal scalp, especially in alopecia totalis/universalis. Researchers say the link of baseline CD8+ expansion to response remains uncertain, with one nonresponder.

The sequencing template was cDNA reverse transcribed from extracted RNA. Repertoires were generated with immunoSEQ multiplex PCR, while TCRdb's copy carries only in-frame clones and drops some. The data contain around 200,000 clones, roughly 50% of them singletons. This clone was observed a handful of times. The antigen remains unidentified. Sample treatment: oral pan-JAK inhibitor, 5-10 mg twice daily. Trimming shortened V by 0 bases and J by 7 bases, and 10 bases separated the two germline ends. From germline, CDR1 is SGHTA and CDR2 FQGNSA. This CDR3 has 15 residues. This chain connects TRBV7-2 to TRBJ1-6; unclear D gene. The material was CD8+ T cells sorted from blood, obtained at week 24, from a patient treated with tofacitinib. This receptor was taken from a human donor with alopecia areata. The CDR3 reads CASSLALTANSPLHF. The CDR3 nucleotides read TGTGCCAGCAGCTTAGCCTTAACAGCGAATTCACCCCTCCACTTT.